This paragraph covers one TCR beta chain sequence. The data were produced by immunoSEQ multiplex PCR, yet TCRdb's version contains in-frame clones alone and is incomplete. In the table there are 120,000 to 150,000 clones, 80% to 95% of which are singletons. The data belong to a study of control samples from healthy donors and cancer patients. In germline, CDR1 is LGHDT, CDR2 YNNKEL (reference sequence). This CDR3 has 16 amino acids. The V segment lost 1 base and the J segment 6 bases; nucleotides outside the gene matches: 9. The genes are TRBV3-1 (or the pseudogene TRBV3-2) and TRBJ2-7, with 10 nucleotides matching TRBD2. Material: blood. This sequence originates from a young man in good health. The CDR3 sequence is CASSQAGLAERSEQYF. CDR3 nucleotides: TGTGCCAGCAGCCAAGCCGGACTAGCGGAGAGATCCGAGCAGTACTTC.